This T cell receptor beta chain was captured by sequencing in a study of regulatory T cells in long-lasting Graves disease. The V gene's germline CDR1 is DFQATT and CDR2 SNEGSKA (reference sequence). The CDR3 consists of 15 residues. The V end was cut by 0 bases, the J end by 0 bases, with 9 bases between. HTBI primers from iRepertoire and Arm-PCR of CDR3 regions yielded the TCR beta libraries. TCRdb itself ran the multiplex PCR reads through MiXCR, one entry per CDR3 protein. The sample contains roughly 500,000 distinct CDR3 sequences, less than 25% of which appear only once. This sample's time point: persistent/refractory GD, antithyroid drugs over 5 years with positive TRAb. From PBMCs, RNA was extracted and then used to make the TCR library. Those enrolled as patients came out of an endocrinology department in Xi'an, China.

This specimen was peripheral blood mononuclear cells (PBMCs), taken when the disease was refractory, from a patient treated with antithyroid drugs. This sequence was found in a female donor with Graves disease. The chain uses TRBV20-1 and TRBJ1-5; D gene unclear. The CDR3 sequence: CSARERSNSNQPQHF. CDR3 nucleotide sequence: TGCAGTGCTAGAGAAAGGTCCAATAGCAATCAGCCCCAGCATTTT.